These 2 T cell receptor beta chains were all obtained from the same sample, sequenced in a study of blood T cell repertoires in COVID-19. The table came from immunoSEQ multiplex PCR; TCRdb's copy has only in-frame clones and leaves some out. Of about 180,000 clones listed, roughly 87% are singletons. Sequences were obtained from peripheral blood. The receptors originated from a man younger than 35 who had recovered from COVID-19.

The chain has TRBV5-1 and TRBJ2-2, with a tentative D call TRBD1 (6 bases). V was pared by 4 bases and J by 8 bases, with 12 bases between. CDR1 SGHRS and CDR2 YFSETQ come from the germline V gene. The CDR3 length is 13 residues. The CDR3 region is CASSPRTEGELFF. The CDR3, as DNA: TGCGCCAGCAGCCCTCGGACAGAAGGGGAGCTGTTTTTT.

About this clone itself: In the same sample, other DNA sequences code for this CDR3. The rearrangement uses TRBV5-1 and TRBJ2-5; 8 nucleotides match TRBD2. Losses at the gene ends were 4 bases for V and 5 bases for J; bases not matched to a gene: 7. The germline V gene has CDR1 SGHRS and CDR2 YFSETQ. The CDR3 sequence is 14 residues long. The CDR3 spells CASSLGLAGETQYF. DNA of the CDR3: TGCGCCAGCAGCCTTGGACTAGCTGGGGAGACCCAGTACTTC.